This passage covers 21 T cell receptor beta chains from one sample sequenced in a study of blood T cell repertoires in COVID-19. Repertoires were generated with immunoSEQ multiplex PCR, while TCRdb's copy carries only in-frame clones and drops some. Here the sample spans roughly 180,000 clones, around 83% being singletons. The sequencing input was peripheral blood. These receptors were taken from a woman in her 30s with active or convalescent COVID-19.

The chain carries TRBV14 and TRBJ2-3; possibly TRBD2 for D (6 bases). V lost 0 bases and J lost 4, with 17 bases in between. CDR3 size: 17 residues. In germline, CDR1 is SGHDN, CDR2 FVKESK. In nucleotides, the CDR3 is TGTGCCAGCAGCCAAGATGAATACGGACTATTGGCAGATACGCAGTATTTT. Encoded protein: CASSQDEYGLLADTQYF. Full variable domain (outside the CDR3, taken from reference TRBV14 and TRBJ2-3): EAGVTQFPSHSVIEKGQTVTLRCDPISGHDNLYWYRRVMGKEIKFLLHFVKESKQDESGMPNNRFLAERTGGTYSTLKVQPAELEDSGVYFCASSQDEYGLLADTQYFGPGTRLTVL.

J is TRBJ2-7 and V is TRBV5-4; 10 bases line up with TRBD1. V dropped 4 bases and J dropped 4; count of bases not matched to a gene: 5. CDR1 is SGHNT and CDR2 is YYREEE in the germline V gene (reference sequence). This CDR3 has 14 amino acids. DNA of the CDR3: TGTGCCAGCAGCCGACAGGGGGCACAATACGAGCAGTACTTC. Translating it yields CASSRQGAQYEQYF.

The chain has TRBV3-1 (or the pseudogene TRBV3-2) and TRBJ2-1; 7 bases map to TRBD2. The CDR3 consists of 12 residues. The V gene's germline CDR1 is LGHDT and CDR2 YNNKEL (reference sequence). V trimming: 3 bases; J trimming: 9 bases; junction bases outside the gene matches: 2. DNA for the CDR3: TGTGCCAGCAGCCAGACTAGCTCTGAGCAGTTCTTC. Protein: CASSQTSSEQFF.

The chain joins TRBV11-2 to TRBJ1-4; a possible D gene is TRBD1 (6 bases). The V end lost 1 base, the J end lost 8 bases, and 17 bases lay between the germline ends. Germline values: CDR1 SGHAT, CDR2 FQNNGV. The CDR3 runs to 16 residues. The CDR3 here is CASSLGSWGPEEKLFF. The CDR3 coding sequence is TGTGCCAGCAGCTTAGGGAGTTGGGGGCCGGAAGAAAAACTGTTTTTT.

The DNA for the CDR3 is TGCGCCAGCAGCTGGGACAGGGAGGCTGAAAAACTGTTTTTT. Protein product: CASSWDREAEKLFF. The chain uses TRBV5-1 and TRBJ1-4; 9 bases are a match to TRBD1. The germline gives CDR1 SGHRS, CDR2 YFSETQ. This CDR3 is built from 14 residues. The ends lost 3 bases at V and 7 bases at J; junction bases unmatched: 4.

This clone showed up just a few times. The DNA for the CDR3 is TGTGCCAGCAGCCAAGATTGGGGCGGTCAGCGGGGCACCGGGGAGCTGTTTTTT. Amino acid sequence: CASSQDWGGQRGTGELFF. V usage is TRBV3-1 (or the pseudogene TRBV3-2) and J usage is TRBJ2-2; 7 bases align to TRBD2. With 0 bases clipped from V and 4 bases from J, the junction kept 11 bases outside the gene matches. The CDR3 consists of 18 residues. Germline V gives CDR1 LGHDT, CDR2 YNNKEL (reference sequence).

The chain couples TRBV30 to TRBJ2-7, with D tentatively TRBD2 (5 bases). The V and J ends lost 0 bases and 2 bases respectively, with 11 bases between them. Germline V CDR1 and CDR2: GTSNPN, SVGIG (reference sequence). The CDR3 runs to 14 residues. This CDR3 reads CAWSVFERPYEQYF. CDR3 nucleotides: TGTGCCTGGAGTGTATTCGAGCGGCCCTACGAGCAGTACTTC.

The chain joins TRBV6-5 to TRBJ2-2; D is perhaps TRBD2 (5 bases). CDR1 and CDR2 from the germline V gene are MNHEY and SVGAGI. The CDR3 extends over 13 amino acids. V was cut by 2 bases and J by 6 bases, with 7 bases left in between. CDR3 loop: CASSYGSAGELFF. The DNA for the CDR3 is TGTGCCAGCAGTTACGGGAGCGCCGGGGAGCTGTTTTTT.

The V call is TRBV28, the J call TRBJ2-1; 7 bases align to TRBD2. The CDR3 has 14 amino acids. V shed 6 bases, J shed 3 bases, and the junction held 5 bases outside the gene matches. CDR1 and CDR2 from the germline V gene are MDHEN and SYDVKM. CDR3 coding DNA: TGTGCCAGCAGAACGGGAGGAAGCTACAATGAGCAGTTCTTC. Translating it yields CASRTGGSYNEQFF.

The CDR3 DNA reads as TGTGCCAGCAGCCAGGGGACTAGCGGCCAAGAGACCCAGTACTTC. Amino acid sequence: CASSQGTSGQETQYF. The chain recombines TRBV3-1 (or the pseudogene TRBV3-2) with TRBJ2-5; TRBD2 matches 11 bases. Losses at the gene ends were 3 bases for V and 1 base for J; bases not matched to a gene: 1. CDR3 length: 15 residues. Per the germline V gene, CDR1 is LGHDT and CDR2 is YNNKEL (reference sequence).

The rearrangement uses TRBV13 and TRBJ2-4; 14 bases line up with TRBD2. V was clipped by 3 bases and J by 6 bases; unmatched bases: 13. This CDR3 has 19 amino acids. Germline V gene sequence: CDR1 PRHDT, CDR2 FYEKMQ (reference sequence). CDR3 residues: CASSLTGRGLAGEGNIQYF. CDR3 nucleotide sequence: TGTGCCAGCAGCTTGACAGGGAGGGGACTAGCGGGAGAAGGAAACATTCAGTACTTC.

The CDR3 sequence is CSASRRFQETQYF. CDR3 coding DNA: TGCAGTGCTAGTAGGAGGTTCCAAGAGACCCAGTACTTC. V usage is TRBV20-1 and J usage is TRBJ2-5; tentatively, D is TRBD2 (5 bases). V was cut by 3 bases and J by 1 base, with 9 bases left in between. Germline V lookup: CDR1 DFQATT, CDR2 SNEGSKA (reference sequence). This CDR3 is 13 amino acids long.

The chain joins TRBV9 to TRBJ2-3; perhaps TRBD2 as D (7 bases). Trimming stripped 0 bases from V and 2 bases from J, with 13 bases between. The CDR3 length is 16 residues. The germline V gene has CDR1 SGDLS and CDR2 YYNGEE. The CDR3 coding sequence is TGTGCCAGCAGCGTAGCGGTTGCGGGGGCCACAGATACGCAGTATTTT. Encoded protein: CASSVAVAGATDTQYF.

The chain joins TRBV11-2 to TRBJ2-3; 11 bases are shared with TRBD2. V lost 5 bases and J lost 2; bases outside the gene matches: 12. CDR1 SGHAT and CDR2 FQNNGV come from the germline V gene. CDR3 size: 18 residues. In DNA, the CDR3 is TGTGCCAGCAGCAAAACTGGGACTAGCGGAATACTCACAGATACGCAGTATTTT. Translation: CASSKTGTSGILTDTQYF.

This clone came up a few times. The sample contains more than one DNA sequence encoding this CDR3. This chain connects TRBV9 to TRBJ1-1; maybe TRBD1 (5 bases). Germline V lookup: CDR1 SGDLS, CDR2 YYNGEE. The CDR3 spans 13 residues. V gave up 1 base and J gave up 4 bases, with 8 bases separating them. The chain's CDR3 is CASSVSGATEAFF. The CDR3, as DNA: TGTGCCAGCAGCGTATCTGGGGCCACTGAAGCTTTCTTT.

The chain joins TRBV2 to TRBJ2-1, with D unresolved. Germline loops: CDR1 SNHLY, CDR2 FYNNEI. V lost 4 bases and J lost 6, with 4 bases in between. CDR3 length: 11 residues. The CDR3 DNA sequence: TGTGCCAGCAGTGGGCCCAATGAGCAGTTCTTC. The encoded protein is CASSGPNEQFF.

The chain recombines TRBV2 with TRBJ1-6; 8 nucleotides match TRBD1. This CDR3 is built from 20 residues. Looked up from germline, CDR1 is SNHLY and CDR2 is FYNNEI. V trimming: 4 bases; J trimming: 4 bases; junction bases outside the gene matches: 18. DNA of the CDR3: TGTGCCAGCAGTGTGAATAGGGGACAGGTCAAGGGAGGATATAATTCACCCCTCCACTTT. It specifies CASSVNRGQVKGGYNSPLHF.

The chain carries TRBV19 and TRBJ2-7; D might be TRBD2 (5 bases). V lost 3 bases, J lost 4 bases, and 16 bases lay in between. CDR1 and CDR2 from the germline V gene are LNHDA and SQIVND (reference sequence). The CDR3 is 15 amino acids. As DNA, the CDR3 is TGTGCCAGTAGTATCGTCCCTAGCCTCTGGTACGAGCAGTACTTC. This codes for CASSIVPSLWYEQYF.

This clone was detected once. The chain is built from TRBV27 and TRBJ1-5; TRBD1 agrees at 9 bases. V was clipped by 8 bases and J by 4 bases; unmatched bases: 9. Germline V lookup: CDR1 MNHEY, CDR2 SMNVEV (reference sequence). The CDR3 loop spans 15 amino acids. The CDR3 loop reads CASGPRTGVNQPQHF. The DNA of the CDR3 is TGTGCCAGCGGACCCCGGACAGGGGTTAATCAGCCCCAGCATTTT.

The chain carries TRBV11-2 and TRBJ2-1, with TRBD2 matching 8 bases. The V gene's germline CDR1 is SGHAT and CDR2 FQNNGV. The CDR3 contains 15 residues. With 4 bases clipped from V and 10 bases from J, the junction kept 12 bases outside the gene matches. The CDR3 here is CASSSVAGPLPEQFF. The CDR3 region has the DNA TGTGCCAGCAGCTCCGTAGCGGGGCCCCTCCCGGAGCAGTTCTTC.

The J gene is TRBJ2-7, the V gene TRBV28; the match to TRBD2 covers 8 bases. Germline assignment: CDR1 MDHEN and CDR2 SYDVKM. There are 13 residues in the CDR3. J was trimmed by 3 bases and V by 5 bases; bases with no gene match: 3. CDR3 loop: CASSKREGYEQYF. Written as DNA, the CDR3 is TGTGCCAGCAGTAAACGGGAGGGCTACGAGCAGTACTTC.